This record covers a single T cell receptor (beta chain). These data come from a study of response to subunit inactivated influenza vaccine. This CDR3 has 16 amino acids. Trimming shortened V by 4 bases and J by 0 bases, and 13 bases separated the two germline ends. The germline V gene has CDR1 MNHEY and CDR2 SMNVEV (reference sequence). One entry per CDR3 protein, called by TCRdb with MiXCR from the RT-PCR reads. The sample records some 850,000 distinct CDR3 sequences, under 20% being singletons. The receptor comes from a man aged 50 to 60 who received an inactivated influenza vaccine. The sequenced sample was PBMCs from blood, obtained about 5 days after vaccination. This chain links TRBV27 with TRBJ2-1; D is uncertain. The CDR3 spells CASSSLGSSSYNEQFF. In DNA form, the CDR3 reads TGTGCCAGCAGTTCCCTGGGCAGTAGCTCCTACAATGAGCAGTTCTTC.